This T cell receptor beta chain came from a study of blood T cell repertoires in COVID-19. Study context: PBMCs, B-cell-depleted T cells, or T cells provided the cDNA or gDNA that made up the material.

The CDR3 sequence is 14 residues long. Trimming took off 0 bases at V and 7 bases at J, with 13 bases between the two ends. CDR1 and CDR2 (germline): SGDLS, YYNGEE. In the authors' methods: The assay estimated nucleated cells by amplifying reference gene primers. Data came from immunoSEQ multiplex PCR; TCRdb stores just in-frame clones and leaves some out. V, J and clone size are taken as reported in that table, and D and trimming were inferred from the DNA itself. The data hold about 220,000 clones, with over 75% observed a single time. Participants spanned ages about 18 to 95 years and resided in roughly 22 US areas.

The sequencing input was PBMCs or T cells enriched from blood (not recorded which). The clonotype comes from an older woman who had recovered from COVID-19. V and J are TRBV9 and TRBJ2-5; TRBD1 might be the D (5 bases). CDR3 amino acids: CASSVEVLRGTQYF. The CDR3 DNA reads as TGTGCCAGCAGCGTAGAGGTTCTAAGGGGGACCCAGTACTTC.